This TCR beta chain was sequenced during a study of OX40 agonist ivuxolimab in advanced cancers. Study summary: Dosing consisted of intravenous ivuxolimab at 0.01 to 10 mg/kg every 2 weeks. There were three patients with partial responses, one having hepatocellular carcinoma and two cutaneous melanoma. Study conclusions and caveats: Both CD4+ and CD8+ T cell populations in blood had undergone clonal expansion by week 6 at 0.1 to 3.0 mg/kg.

Sequenced by immunoSEQ multiplex PCR; TCRdb stores in-frame clones only, minus some. The table lists 23,000 or so clones, 84% of them singletons. With 3 bases clipped from V and 4 bases from J, the junction kept 4 bases outside the gene matches. Per the germline V gene, CDR1 is SGHRS and CDR2 is YFSETQ. The CDR3 is 14 residues long. This clone was recorded once. Antigen specificity is unknown. The origin of this receptor is an adult with an advanced solid tumor such as melanoma, head and neck, liver or kidney cancer. The chain uses TRBV5-1 and TRBJ2-3; 8 bases match TRBD2. The specimen comprised CD4+ or CD8+ T cells sorted from blood, sampled in a trial of the OX40 agonist ivuxolimab. The CDR3: CASSWGTSADTQYF. The CDR3 DNA reads as TGCGCCAGCAGCTGGGGGACTAGTGCAGATACGCAGTATTTT.